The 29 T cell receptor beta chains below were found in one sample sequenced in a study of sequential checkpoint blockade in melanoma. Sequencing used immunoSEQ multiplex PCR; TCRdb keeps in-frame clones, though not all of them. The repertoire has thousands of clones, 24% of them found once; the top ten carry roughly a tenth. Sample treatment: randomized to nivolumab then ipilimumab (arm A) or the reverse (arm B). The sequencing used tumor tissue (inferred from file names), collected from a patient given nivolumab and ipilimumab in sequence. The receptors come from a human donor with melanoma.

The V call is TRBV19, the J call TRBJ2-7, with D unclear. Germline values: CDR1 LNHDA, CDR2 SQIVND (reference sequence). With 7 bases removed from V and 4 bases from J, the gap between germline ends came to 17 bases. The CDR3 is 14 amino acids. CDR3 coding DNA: TGTGCCAGTACCTCCGGGTCCGGGTTGTACGAGCAGTACTTC. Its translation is CASTSGSGLYEQYF.

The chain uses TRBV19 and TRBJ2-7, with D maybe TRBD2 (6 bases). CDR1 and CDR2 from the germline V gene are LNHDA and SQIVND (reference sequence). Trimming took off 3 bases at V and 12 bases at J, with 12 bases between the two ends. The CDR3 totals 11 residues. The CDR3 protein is CASSIRGRWYF. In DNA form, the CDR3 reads TGTGCCAGTAGTATTCGGGGGAGATGGTACTTC.

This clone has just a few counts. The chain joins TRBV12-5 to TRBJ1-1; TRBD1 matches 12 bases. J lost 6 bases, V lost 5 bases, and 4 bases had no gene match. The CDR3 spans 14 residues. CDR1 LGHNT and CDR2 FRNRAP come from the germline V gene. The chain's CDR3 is CASGRDRGLSEAFF. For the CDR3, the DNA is TGTGCTAGTGGTAGGGACAGGGGGCTTTCTGAAGCTTTCTTT.

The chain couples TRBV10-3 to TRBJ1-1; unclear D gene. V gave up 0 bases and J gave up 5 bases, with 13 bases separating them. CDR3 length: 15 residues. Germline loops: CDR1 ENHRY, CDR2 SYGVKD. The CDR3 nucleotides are TGTGCCATCAGTGAGTCAGAGGGTGGAAGTACTGAAGCTTTCTTT. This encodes CAISESEGGSTEAFF.

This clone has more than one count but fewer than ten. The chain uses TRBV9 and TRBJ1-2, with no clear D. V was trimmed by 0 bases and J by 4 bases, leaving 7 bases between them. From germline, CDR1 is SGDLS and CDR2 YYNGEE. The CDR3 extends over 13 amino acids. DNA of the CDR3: TGTGCCAGCAGCGTAGATGAGACCTATGGCTACACCTTC. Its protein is CASSVDETYGYTF.

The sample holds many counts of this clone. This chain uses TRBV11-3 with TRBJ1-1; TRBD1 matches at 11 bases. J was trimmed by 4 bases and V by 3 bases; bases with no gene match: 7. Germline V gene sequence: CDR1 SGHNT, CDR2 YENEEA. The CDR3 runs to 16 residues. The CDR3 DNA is TGTGCCAGCAGCTTCCAATCGGGACAGGGGGGCACTGAAGCTTTCTTT. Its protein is CASSFQSGQGGTEAFF. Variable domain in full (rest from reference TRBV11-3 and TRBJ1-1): EAGVVQSPRYKIIEKKQPVAFWCNPISGHNTLYWYLQNLGQGPELLIRYENEEAVDDSQLPKDRFSAERLKGVDSTLKIQPAELGDSAVYLCASSFQSGQGGTEAFFGQGTRLTVV.

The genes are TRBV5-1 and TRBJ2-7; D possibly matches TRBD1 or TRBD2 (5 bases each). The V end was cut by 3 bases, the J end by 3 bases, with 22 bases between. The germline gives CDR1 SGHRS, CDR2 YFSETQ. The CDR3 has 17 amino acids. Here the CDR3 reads CASSSPRDLSHFYEQYF. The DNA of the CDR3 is TGCGCCAGCAGCTCCCCCCGGGACCTTTCCCATTTCTACGAGCAGTACTTC.

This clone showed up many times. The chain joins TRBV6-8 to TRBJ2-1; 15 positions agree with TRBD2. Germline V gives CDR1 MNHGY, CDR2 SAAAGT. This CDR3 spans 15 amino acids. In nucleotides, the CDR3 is TGTGCGAGTGTGTTGGGGACTAGCGGGGGGAATGAGCAGTTCTTC. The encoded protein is CASVLGTSGGNEQFF.

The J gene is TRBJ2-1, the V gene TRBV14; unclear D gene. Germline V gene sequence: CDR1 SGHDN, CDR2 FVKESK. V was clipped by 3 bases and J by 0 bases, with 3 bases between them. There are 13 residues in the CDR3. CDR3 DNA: TGTGCCAGCAGCCATTACTCCTACAATGAGCAGTTCTTC. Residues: CASSHYSYNEQFF.

The CDR3 protein is CASTPSGEPSLGQFF. The CDR3 DNA is TGTGCCAGCACCCCTAGCGGGGAGCCCTCCTTAGGGCAGTTCTTC. The rearrangement links TRBV6-8 to TRBJ2-1, with 9 bases matching TRBD2. The CDR3 has 15 amino acids. J lost 12 bases, V lost 7 bases, and 16 bases had no gene match. CDR1 is MNHGY and CDR2 is SAAAGT in the germline V gene.

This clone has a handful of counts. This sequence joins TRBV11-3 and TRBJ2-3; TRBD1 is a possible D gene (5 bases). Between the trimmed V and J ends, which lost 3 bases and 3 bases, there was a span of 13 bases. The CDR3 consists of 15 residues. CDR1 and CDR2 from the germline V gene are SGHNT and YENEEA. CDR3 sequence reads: CASSLILTGTDTQYF. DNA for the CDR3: TGTGCCAGCAGCTTGATCCTCACAGGAACAGATACGCAGTATTTT.

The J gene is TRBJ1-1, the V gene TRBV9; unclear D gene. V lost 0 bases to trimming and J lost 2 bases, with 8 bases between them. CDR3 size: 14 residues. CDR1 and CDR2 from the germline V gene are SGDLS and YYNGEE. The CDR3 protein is CASSVAGTNTEAFF. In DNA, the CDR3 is TGTGCCAGCAGCGTAGCAGGCACAAACACTGAAGCTTTCTTT.

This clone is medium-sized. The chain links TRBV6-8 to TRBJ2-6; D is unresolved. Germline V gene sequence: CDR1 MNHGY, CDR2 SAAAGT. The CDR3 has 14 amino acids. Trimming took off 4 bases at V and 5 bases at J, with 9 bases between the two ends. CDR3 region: CASSFISRANVLTF. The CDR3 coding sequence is TGTGCCAGCAGTTTCATTTCTCGGGCCAACGTCCTGACTTTC.

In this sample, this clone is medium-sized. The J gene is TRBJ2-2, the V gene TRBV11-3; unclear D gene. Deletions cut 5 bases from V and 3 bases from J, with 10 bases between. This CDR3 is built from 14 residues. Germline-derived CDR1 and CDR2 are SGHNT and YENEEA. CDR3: CASSAIYDTGELFF. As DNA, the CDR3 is TGTGCCAGCAGCGCAATATATGACACCGGGGAGCTGTTTTTT.

CDR3 in amino acids: CAISESLGRNYGYTF. As DNA, the CDR3 is TGTGCCATCAGTGAGTCATTGGGCAGAAACTATGGCTACACCTTC. V and J are TRBV10-3 and TRBJ1-2; D is unclear. CDR1 and CDR2 from the germline V gene are ENHRY and SYGVKD. The CDR3 extends over 15 amino acids. V lost 0 bases and J lost 2, with 10 bases in between.

The CDR3 DNA follows: TGTGCTAGTGGTTTCGGGGTCCTATCGGGGGGGCCCAATGAGCAGTTCTTC. Encoded protein: CASGFGVLSGGPNEQFF. J is TRBJ2-1 and V is TRBV12-5, with TRBD2 matching over 8 bases. CDR3 length equals 17 residues. With 3 bases clipped from V and 6 bases from J, the junction kept 13 bases outside the gene matches. Germline assignment: CDR1 LGHNT and CDR2 FRNRAP. Drawing the rest from reference TRBV12-5 and TRBJ2-1, the complete variable domain is DARVTQTPRHKVTEMGQEVTMRCQPILGHNTVFWYRQTMMQGLELLAYFRNRAPLDDSGMPKDRFSAEMPDATLATLKIQPSEPRDSAVYFCASGFGVLSGGPNEQFFGPGTRLTVL.

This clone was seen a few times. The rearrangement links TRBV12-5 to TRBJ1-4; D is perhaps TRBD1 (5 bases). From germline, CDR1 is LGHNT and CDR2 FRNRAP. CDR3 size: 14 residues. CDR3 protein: CASSVSGAEEKLFF. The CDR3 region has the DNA TGTGCCAGCTCCGTCTCCGGGGCCGAGGAAAAACTGTTTTTT.

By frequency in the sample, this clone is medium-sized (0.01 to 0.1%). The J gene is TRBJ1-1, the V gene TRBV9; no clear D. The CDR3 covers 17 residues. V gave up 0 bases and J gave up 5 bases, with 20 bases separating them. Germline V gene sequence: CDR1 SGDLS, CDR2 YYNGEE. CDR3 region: CASSVAGSPAPHTEAFF. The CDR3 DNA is TGTGCCAGCAGCGTAGCAGGCAGCCCAGCCCCTCATACTGAAGCTTTCTTT. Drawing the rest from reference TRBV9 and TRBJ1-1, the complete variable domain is DSGVTQTPKHLITATGQRVTLRCSPRSGDLSVYWYQQSLDQGLQFLIQYYNGEERAKGNILERFSAQQFPDLHSELNLSSLELGDSALYFCASSVAGSPAPHTEAFFGQGTRLTVV.

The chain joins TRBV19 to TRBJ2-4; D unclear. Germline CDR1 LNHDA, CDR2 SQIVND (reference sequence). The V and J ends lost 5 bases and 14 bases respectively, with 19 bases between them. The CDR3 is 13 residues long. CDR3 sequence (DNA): TGTGCCAGTAGTGCAGAGAAATCCGGGCCAAAGTACTTC. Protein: CASSAEKSGPKYF.

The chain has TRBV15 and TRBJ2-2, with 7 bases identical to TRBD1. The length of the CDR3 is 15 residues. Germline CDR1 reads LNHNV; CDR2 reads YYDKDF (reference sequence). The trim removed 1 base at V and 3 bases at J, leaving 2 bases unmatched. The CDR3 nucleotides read TGTGCCACCAGCAGAGCCGACAGGGACACCGGGGAGCTGTTTTTT. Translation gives CATSRADRDTGELFF.

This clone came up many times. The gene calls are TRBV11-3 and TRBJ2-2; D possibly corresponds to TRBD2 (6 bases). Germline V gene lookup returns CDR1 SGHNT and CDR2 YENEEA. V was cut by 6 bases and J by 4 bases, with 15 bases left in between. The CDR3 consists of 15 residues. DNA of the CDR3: TGTGCCAGCAGGTTCCGGGGGTCAGGCACCGGGGAGCTGTTTTTT. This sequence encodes CASRFRGSGTGELFF.

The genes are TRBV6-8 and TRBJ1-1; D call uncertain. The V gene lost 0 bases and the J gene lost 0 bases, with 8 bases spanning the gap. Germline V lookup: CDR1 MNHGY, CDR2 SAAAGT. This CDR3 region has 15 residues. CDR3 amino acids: CASSYSNTLNTEAFF. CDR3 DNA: TGTGCCAGCAGTTACTCGAACACCTTGAACACTGAAGCTTTCTTT.

The CDR3 sequence is CAWSLGLGANYGYTF. The CDR3 DNA is TGTGCCTGGAGTCTGGGTTTGGGCGCGAACTATGGCTACACCTTC. The chain employs TRBV30 and TRBJ1-2; no reliable D call. The CDR3 is 15 residues long. V lost 2 bases, J lost 2 bases, and 15 bases lay in between. The V gene's germline CDR1 is GTSNPN and CDR2 SVGIG (reference sequence).

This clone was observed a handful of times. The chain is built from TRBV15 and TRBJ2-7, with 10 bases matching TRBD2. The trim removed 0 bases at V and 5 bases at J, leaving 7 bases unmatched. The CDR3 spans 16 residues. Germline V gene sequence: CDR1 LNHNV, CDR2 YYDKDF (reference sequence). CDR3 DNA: TGTGCCACCAGCAGAGAGGCTAGCGGGGGTAAGGACGAGCAGTACTTC. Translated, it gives CATSREASGGKDEQYF.

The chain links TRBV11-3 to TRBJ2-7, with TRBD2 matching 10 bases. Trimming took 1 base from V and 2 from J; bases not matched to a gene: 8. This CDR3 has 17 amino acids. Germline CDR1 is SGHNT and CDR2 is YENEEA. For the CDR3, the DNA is TGTGCCAGCAGCTTAGTGGTGGTAGCGGGGGGCACCTACGAGCAGTACTTC. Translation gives CASSLVVVAGGTYEQYF.

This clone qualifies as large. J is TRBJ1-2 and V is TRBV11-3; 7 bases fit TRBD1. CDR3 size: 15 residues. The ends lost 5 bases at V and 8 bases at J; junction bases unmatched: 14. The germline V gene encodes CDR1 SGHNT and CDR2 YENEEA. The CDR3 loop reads CASSLRQGHLGGYTF. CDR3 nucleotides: TGTGCCAGCAGCCTCCGACAGGGCCATTTGGGGGGCTACACCTTC.

In DNA form, the CDR3 reads TGCGCCAGCAGCTTGGGGGCAGGGTCCAACGTCCTGACTTTC. This sequence encodes CASSLGAGSNVLTF. This chain links TRBV5-1 with TRBJ2-6; tentative D call: TRBD1 (5 bases). The length of the CDR3 is 14 residues. CDR1 and CDR2 from the germline V gene are SGHRS and YFSETQ. V lost 0 bases and J 8 bases, leaving 9 bases between the germline ends.

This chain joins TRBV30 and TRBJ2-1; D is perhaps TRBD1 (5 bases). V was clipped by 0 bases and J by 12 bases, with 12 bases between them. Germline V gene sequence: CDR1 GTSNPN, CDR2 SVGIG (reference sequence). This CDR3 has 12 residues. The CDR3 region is CAWSVLLRGQFF. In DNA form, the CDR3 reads TGTGCCTGGAGTGTACTGCTAAGGGGGCAGTTCTTC.

Here the CDR3 reads CASSTMGPGSSYEQYF. CDR3 DNA: TGTGCCAGCTCAACCATGGGTCCAGGGAGCTCCTACGAGCAGTACTTC. The chain links TRBV18 to TRBJ2-7, with D possibly called TRBD1 or TRBD2 (5 bases each). The CDR3 extends over 16 amino acids. Germline CDR1 and CDR2: KGHSH and LQKENI. V lost 5 bases, J lost 0 bases, and 17 bases lay in between.